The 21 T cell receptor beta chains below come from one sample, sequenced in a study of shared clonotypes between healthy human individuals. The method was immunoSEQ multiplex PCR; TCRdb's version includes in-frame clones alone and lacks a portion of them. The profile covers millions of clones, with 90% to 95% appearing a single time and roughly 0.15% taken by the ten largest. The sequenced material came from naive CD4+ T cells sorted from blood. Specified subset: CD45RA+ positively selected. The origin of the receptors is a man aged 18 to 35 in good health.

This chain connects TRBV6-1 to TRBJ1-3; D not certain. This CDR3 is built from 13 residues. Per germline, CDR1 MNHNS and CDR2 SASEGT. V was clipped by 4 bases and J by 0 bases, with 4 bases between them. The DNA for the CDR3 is TGTGCCAGCAGTGGACACTCTGGAAACACCATATATTTT. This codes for CASSGHSGNTIYF.

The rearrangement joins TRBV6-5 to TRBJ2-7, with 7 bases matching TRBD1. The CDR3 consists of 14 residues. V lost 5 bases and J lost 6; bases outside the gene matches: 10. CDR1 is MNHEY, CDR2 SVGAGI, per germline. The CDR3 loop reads CASSAGTVPSEQYF. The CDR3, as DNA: TGTGCCAGCAGTGCCGGGACAGTGCCCTCCGAGCAGTACTTC.

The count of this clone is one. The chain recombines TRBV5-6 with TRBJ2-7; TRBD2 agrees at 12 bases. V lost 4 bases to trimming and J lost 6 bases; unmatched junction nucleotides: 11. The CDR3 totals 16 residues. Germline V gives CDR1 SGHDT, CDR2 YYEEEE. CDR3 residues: CASSRTGLAGLSEQYF. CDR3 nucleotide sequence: TGTGCCAGCAGCCGAACCGGACTAGCGGGATTAAGCGAGCAGTACTTC.

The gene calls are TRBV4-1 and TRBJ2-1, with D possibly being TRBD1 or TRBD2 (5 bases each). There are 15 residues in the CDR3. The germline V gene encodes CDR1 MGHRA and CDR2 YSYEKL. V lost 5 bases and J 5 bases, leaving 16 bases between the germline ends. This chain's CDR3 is CASSSRGVPNNEQFF. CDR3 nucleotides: TGCGCCAGCAGCTCGAGGGGAGTTCCCAACAATGAGCAGTTCTTC.

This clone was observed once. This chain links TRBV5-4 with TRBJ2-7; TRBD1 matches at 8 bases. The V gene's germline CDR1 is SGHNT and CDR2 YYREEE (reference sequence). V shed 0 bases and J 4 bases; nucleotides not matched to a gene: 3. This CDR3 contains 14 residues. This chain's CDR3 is CASSLAGTGYEQYF. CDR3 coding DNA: TGTGCCAGCAGCTTGGCCGGGACAGGTTACGAGCAGTACTTC. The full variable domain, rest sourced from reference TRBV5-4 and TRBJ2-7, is ETGVTQSPTHLIKTRGQQVTLRCSSQSGHNTVSWYQQALGQGPQFIFQYYREEENGRGNFPPRFSGLQFPNYSSELNVNALELDDSALYLCASSLAGTGYEQYFGPGTRLTVT.

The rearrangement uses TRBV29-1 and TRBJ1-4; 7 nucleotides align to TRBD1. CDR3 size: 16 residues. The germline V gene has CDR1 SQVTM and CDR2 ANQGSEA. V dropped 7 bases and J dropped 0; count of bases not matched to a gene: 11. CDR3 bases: TGCAGCGCTTCGGGACAGCAGACGGCAACTAATGAAAAACTGTTTTTT. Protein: CSASGQQTATNEKLFF. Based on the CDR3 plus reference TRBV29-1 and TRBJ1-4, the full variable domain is SAVISQKPSRDICQRGTSLTIQCQVDSQVTMMFWYRQQPGQSLTLIATANQGSEATYESGFVIDKFPISRPNLTFSTLTVSNMSPEDSSIYLCSASGQQTATNEKLFFGSGTQLSVL.

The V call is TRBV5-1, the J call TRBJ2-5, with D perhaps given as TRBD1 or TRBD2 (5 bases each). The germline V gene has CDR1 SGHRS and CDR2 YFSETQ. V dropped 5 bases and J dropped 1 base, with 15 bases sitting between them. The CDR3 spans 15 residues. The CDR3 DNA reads TGCGCCAGCAGAACGGGACCAACAAGCCAAGAGACCCAGTACTTC. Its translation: CASRTGPTSQETQYF.

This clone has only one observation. The CDR3 DNA reads as TGTGCCAGCAGCTTAAGTCTCGAGGGCGAAAAACTGTTTTTT. Translation: CASSLSLEGEKLFF. This chain uses TRBV7-9 with TRBJ1-4; D unresolved. The V gene's germline CDR1 is SEHNR and CDR2 FQNEAQ (reference sequence). This CDR3 has 14 residues. V gave up 2 bases and J gave up 8 bases, with 12 bases separating them.

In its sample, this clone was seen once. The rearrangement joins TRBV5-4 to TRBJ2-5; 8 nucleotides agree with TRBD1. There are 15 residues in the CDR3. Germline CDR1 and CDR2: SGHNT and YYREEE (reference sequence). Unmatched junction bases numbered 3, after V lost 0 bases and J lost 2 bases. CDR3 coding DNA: TGTGCCAGCAGCTTGGAAGGGACAGGACAAGAGACCCAGTACTTC. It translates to CASSLEGTGQETQYF.

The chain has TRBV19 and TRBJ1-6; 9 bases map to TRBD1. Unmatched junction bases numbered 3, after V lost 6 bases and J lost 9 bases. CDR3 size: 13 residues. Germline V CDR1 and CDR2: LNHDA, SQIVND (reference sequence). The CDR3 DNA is TGTGCCAGTAGAACGGACAGGGGTTCACCCCTCCACTTT. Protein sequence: CASRTDRGSPLHF.

DNA for the CDR3: TGTGCCAGCAGTGAGTTAGGTAGCGGGAGGTTTAACACGCAGTATTTT. Protein sequence: CASSELGSGRFNTQYF. The chain carries TRBV2 and TRBJ2-3; 10 nucleotides agree with TRBD2. Losses at the gene ends were 3 bases for V and 9 bases for J; bases not matched to a gene: 12. Per the germline V gene, CDR1 is SNHLY and CDR2 is FYNNEI. The CDR3 contains 16 residues.

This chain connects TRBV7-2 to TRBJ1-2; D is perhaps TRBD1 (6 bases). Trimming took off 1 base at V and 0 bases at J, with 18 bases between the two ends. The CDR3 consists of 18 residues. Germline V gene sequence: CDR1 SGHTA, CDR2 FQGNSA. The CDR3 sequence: CASSLVPTGTKANYGYTF. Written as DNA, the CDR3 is TGTGCCAGCAGCTTAGTCCCCACCGGGACAAAAGCTAACTATGGCTACACCTTC.

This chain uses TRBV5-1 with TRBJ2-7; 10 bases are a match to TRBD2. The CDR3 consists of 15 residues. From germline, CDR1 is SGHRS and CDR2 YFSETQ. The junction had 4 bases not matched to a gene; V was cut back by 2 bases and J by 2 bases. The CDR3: CASSLLAGTAYEQYF. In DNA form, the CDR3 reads TGCGCCAGCAGCTTACTAGCGGGGACCGCCTACGAGCAGTACTTC.

The CDR3 DNA is TGCGCCAGCAGCTTAGAGGTCGGAGGAGGGAATTCACCCCTCCACTTT. This translates into CASSLEVGGGNSPLHF. V usage is TRBV5-1 and J usage is TRBJ1-6, with no clear D. This CDR3 comprises 16 residues. Germline values: CDR1 SGHRS, CDR2 YFSETQ. The V end lost 2 bases, the J end lost 7 bases, and 16 bases lay between the germline ends.

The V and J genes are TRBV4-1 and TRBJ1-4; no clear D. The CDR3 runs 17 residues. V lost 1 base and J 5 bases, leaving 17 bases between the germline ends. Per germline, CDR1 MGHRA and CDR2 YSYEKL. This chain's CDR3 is CASSQVGRHGQNEKLFF. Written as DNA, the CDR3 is TGCGCCAGCAGCCAAGTGGGGAGACATGGGCAGAATGAAAAACTGTTTTTT.

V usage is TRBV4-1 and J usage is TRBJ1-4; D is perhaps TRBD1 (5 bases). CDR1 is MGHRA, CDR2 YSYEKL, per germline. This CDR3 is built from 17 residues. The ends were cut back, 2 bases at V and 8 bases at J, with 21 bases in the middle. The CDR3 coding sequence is TGCGCCAGCAGCCAACCCATCGTAGGGGCCTTGGAGGAAAAACTGTTTTTT. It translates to CASSQPIVGALEEKLFF.

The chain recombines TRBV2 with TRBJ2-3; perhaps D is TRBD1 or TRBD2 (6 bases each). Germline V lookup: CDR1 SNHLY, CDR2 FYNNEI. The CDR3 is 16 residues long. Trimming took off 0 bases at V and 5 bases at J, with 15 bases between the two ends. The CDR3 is CASSEAGGRNGDTQYF. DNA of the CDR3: TGTGCCAGCAGTGAAGCAGGGGGGAGGAATGGAGATACGCAGTATTTT.

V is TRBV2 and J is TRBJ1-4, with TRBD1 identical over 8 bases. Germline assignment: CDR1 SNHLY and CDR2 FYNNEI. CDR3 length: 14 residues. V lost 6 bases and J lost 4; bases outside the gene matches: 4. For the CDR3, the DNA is TGTGCCAGCAGCTGGACAGGGAATAATGAAAAACTGTTTTTT. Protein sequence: CASSWTGNNEKLFF.

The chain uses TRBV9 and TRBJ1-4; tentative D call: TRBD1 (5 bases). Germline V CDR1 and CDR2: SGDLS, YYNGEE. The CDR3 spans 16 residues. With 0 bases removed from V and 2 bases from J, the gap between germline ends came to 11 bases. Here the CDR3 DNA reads TGTGCCAGCAGCGTAGGAGGGGCGGGGACTAATGAAAAACTGTTTTTT. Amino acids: CASSVGGAGTNEKLFF.

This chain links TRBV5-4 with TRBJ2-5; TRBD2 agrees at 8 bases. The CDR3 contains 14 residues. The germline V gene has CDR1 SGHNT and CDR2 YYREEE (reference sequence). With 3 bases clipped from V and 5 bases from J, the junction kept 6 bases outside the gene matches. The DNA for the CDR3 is TGTGCCAGCAGCTCTATCGGGGGGGCCGAGACCCAGTACTTC. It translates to CASSSIGGAETQYF.

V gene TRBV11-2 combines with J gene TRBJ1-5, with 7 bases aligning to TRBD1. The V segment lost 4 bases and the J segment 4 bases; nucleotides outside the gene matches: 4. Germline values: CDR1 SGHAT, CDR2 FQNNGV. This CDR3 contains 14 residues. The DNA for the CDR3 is TGTGCCAGCAGCTGGGACAGTATAAATCAGCCCCAGCATTTT. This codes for CASSWDSINQPQHF.